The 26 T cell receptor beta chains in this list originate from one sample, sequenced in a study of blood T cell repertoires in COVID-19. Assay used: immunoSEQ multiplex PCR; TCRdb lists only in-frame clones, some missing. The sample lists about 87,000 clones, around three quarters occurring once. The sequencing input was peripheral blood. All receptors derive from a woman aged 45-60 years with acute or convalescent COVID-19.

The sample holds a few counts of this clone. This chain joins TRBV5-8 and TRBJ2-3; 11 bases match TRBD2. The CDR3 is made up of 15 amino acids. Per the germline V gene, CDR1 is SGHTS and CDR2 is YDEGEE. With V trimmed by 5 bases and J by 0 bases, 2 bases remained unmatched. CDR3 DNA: TGTGCCAGCAGATTAGCGGGGGGGAGCACAGATACGCAGTATTTT. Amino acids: CASRLAGGSTDTQYF.

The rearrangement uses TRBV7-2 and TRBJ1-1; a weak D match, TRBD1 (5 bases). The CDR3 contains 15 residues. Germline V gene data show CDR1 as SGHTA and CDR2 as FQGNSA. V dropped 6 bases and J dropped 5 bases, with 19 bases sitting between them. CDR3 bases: TGTGCCAGCAGGTCCGGGGGGGTGAGAGGAACTGAAGCTTTCTTT. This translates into CASRSGGVRGTEAFF.

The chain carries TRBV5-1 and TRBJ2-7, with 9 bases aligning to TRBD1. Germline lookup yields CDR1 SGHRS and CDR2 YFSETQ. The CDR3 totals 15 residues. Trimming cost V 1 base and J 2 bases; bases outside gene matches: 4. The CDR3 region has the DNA TGCGCCAGCAGCTTGCAGGGACAGGGACCCTACGAGCAGTACTTC. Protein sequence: CASSLQGQGPYEQYF.

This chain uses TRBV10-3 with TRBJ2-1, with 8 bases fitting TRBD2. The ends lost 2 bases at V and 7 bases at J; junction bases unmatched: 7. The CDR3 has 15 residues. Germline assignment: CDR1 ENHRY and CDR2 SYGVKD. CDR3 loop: CAISEPPGLGNEQFF. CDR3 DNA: TGTGCCATCAGTGAGCCTCCGGGACTAGGAAATGAGCAGTTCTTC.

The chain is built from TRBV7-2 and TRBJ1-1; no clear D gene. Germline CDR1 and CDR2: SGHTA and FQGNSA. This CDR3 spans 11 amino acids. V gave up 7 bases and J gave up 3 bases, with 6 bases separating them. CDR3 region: CASNRDTEAFF. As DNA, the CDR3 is TGTGCCAGCAATCGGGACACTGAAGCTTTCTTT.

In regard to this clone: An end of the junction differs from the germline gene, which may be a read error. The CDR3 nucleotides read TGTGCCAGCAGTACTAGGATTCCGAACATTGAAGCTTTCTTT. Translating it yields CASSTRIPNIEAFF. The V gene is TRBV2, the J gene TRBJ1-1, with D hard to call. The CDR3 is 14 residues long. Germline values: CDR1 SNHLY, CDR2 FYNNEI.

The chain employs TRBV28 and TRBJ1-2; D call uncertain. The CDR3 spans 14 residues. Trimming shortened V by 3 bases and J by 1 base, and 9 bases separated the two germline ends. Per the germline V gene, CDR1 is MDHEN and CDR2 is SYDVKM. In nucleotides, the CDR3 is TGTGCCAGCAGTTTGGGCAGATTTAACTATGGCTACACCTTC. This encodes CASSLGRFNYGYTF.

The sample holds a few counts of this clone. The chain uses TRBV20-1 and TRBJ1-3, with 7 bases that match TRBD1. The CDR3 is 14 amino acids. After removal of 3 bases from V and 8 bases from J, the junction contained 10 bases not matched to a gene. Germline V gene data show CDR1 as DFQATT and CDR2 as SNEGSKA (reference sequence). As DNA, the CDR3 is TGCAGTGCTAGTACAGGGGATAGCGCAGACACCATATATTTT. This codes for CSASTGDSADTIYF.

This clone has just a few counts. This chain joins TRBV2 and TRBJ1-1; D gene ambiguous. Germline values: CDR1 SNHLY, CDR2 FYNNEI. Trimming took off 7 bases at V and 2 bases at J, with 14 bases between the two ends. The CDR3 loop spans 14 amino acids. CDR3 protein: CASILNGVNTEAFF. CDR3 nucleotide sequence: TGTGCCAGCATCTTAAACGGGGTTAACACTGAAGCTTTCTTT.

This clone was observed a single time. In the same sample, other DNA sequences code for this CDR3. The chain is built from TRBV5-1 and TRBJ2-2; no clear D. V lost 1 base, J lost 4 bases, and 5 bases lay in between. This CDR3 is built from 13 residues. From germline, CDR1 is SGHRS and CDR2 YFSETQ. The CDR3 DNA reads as TGCGCCAGCAGCTTGACGGTCACCGGGGAGCTGTTTTTT. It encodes CASSLTVTGELFF.

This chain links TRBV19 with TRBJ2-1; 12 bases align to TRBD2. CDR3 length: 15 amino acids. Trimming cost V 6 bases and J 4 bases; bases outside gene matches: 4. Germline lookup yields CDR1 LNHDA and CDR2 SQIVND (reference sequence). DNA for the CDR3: TGTGCCAGTAGGGAACTAGCGGGGGGTTACAATGAGCAGTTCTTC. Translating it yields CASRELAGGYNEQFF.

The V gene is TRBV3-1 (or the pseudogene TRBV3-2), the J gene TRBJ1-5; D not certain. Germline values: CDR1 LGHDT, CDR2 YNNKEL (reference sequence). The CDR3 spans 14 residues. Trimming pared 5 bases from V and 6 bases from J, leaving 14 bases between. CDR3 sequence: CASSAGGTSQPQHF. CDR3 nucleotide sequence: TGTGCCAGCAGCGCAGGAGGTACAAGTCAGCCCCAGCATTTT.

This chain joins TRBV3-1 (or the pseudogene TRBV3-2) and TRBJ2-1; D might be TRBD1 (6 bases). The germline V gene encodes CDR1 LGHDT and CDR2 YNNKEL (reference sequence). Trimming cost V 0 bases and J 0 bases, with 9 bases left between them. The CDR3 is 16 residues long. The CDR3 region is CASSQEVGASYNEQFF. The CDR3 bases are TGTGCCAGCAGCCAAGAGGTGGGGGCCTCCTACAATGAGCAGTTCTTC.

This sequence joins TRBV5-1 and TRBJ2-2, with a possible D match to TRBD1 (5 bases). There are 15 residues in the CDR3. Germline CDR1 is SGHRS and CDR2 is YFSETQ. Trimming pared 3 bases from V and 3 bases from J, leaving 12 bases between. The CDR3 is CASSWVVTDTGELFF. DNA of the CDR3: TGCGCCAGCAGCTGGGTGGTGACAGACACCGGGGAGCTGTTTTTT.

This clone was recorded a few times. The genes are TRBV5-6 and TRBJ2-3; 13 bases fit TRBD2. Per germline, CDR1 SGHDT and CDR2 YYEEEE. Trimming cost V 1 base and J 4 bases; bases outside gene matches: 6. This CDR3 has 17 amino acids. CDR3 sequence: CASSLILAGGRADTQYF. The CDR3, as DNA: TGTGCCAGCAGCTTGATACTAGCGGGGGGGCGCGCAGATACGCAGTATTTT.

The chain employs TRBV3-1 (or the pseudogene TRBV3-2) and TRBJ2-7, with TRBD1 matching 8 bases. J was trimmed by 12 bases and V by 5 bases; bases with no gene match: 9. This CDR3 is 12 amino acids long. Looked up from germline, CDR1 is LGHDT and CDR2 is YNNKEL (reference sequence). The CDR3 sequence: CASSTQTGDLYF. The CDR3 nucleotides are TGTGCCAGCAGCACCCAGACAGGGGATTTGTACTTC.

CDR3 nucleotides: TGCAGAGGATTACAGGGGACTGAAGCTTTCTTT. Translating gives CRGLQGTEAFF. This chain connects TRBV20-1 to TRBJ1-1; 7 nucleotides agree with TRBD1. The CDR3 consists of 11 residues. Germline-derived CDR1 and CDR2 are DFQATT and SNEGSKA (reference sequence).

The CDR3 sequence: CASSLSWNTEAFF. Here the CDR3 DNA reads TGTGCCAGCAGCTTGAGTTGGAACACTGAAGCTTTCTTT. This rearrangement joins TRBV7-3 to TRBJ1-1; D gene ambiguous. Trimming pared 3 bases from V and 1 base from J, leaving 6 bases between. CDR1 and CDR2 from the germline V gene are SGHTA and FQGTGA. The CDR3 loop spans 13 amino acids.

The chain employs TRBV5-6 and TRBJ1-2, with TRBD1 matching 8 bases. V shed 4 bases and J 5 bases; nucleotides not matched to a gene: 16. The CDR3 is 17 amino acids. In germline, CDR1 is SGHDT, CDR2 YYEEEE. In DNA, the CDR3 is TGTGCCAGCAGCCCGCCCCTTGGACAGGGCGTCGATTATGGCTACACCTTC. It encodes CASSPPLGQGVDYGYTF. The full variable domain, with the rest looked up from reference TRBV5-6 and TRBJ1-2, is DAGVTQSPTHLIKTRGQQVTLRCSPKSGHDTVSWYQQALGQGPQFIFQYYEEEERQRGNFPDRFSGHQFPNYSSELNVNALLLGDSALYLCASSPPLGQGVDYGYTFGSGTRLTVV.

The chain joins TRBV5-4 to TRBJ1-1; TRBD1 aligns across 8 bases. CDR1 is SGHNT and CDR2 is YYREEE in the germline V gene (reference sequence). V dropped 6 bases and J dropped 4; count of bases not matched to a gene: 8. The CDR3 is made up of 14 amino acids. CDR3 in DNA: TGTGCCAGCACCTCCGGGACAGGCGGCACTGAAGCTTTCTTT. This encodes CASTSGTGGTEAFF.

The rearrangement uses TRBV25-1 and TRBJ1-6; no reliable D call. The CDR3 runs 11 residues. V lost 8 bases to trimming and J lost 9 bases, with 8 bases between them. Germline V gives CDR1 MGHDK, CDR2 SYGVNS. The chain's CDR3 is CASGEASPLHF. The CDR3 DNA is TGTGCCAGCGGAGAGGCTTCACCCCTCCACTTT.

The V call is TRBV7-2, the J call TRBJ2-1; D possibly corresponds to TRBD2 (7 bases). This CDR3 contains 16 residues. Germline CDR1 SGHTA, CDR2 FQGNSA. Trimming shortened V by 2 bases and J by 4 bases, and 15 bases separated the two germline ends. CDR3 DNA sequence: TGTGCCAGCAGCTTATACGGCGGGGGCCAGTACAATGAGCAGTTCTTC. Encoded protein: CASSLYGGGQYNEQFF.

The CDR3 sequence: CASTSSGGGSETQYF. Written as DNA, the CDR3 is TGCGCCAGCACCTCTAGCGGGGGGGGCTCGGAGACCCAGTACTTC. V and J are TRBV5-1 and TRBJ2-5, with 12 bases matching TRBD2. V lost 6 bases to trimming and J lost 5 bases; unmatched junction nucleotides: 8. The germline gives CDR1 SGHRS, CDR2 YFSETQ. This CDR3 spans 15 amino acids.

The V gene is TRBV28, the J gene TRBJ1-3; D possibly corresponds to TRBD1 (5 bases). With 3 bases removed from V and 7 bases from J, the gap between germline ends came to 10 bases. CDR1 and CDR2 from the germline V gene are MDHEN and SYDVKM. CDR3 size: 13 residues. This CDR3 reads CASSLGRGNTIYF. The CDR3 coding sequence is TGTGCCAGCAGTTTGGGTCGGGGGAACACCATATATTTT.

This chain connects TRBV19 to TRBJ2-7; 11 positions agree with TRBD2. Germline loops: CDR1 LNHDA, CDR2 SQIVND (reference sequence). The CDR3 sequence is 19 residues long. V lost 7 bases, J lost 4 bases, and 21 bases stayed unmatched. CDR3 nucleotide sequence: TGTGCCAGTAACACCCTCAGAGGGCCACTAGCGGGGGAACATTACGAGCAGTACTTC. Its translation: CASNTLRGPLAGEHYEQYF.

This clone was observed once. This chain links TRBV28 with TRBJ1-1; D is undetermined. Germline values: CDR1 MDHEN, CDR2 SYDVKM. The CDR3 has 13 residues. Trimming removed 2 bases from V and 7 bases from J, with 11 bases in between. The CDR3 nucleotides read TGTGCCAGCAGTTTACGGAGCCCCGTTGAAGCTTTCTTT. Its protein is CASSLRSPVEAFF.